This entry is about one T cell receptor (beta chain). These data are taken from a study of T cell clonotyping in hematopoietic cell transplantation. Method: immunoSEQ multiplex PCR; TCRdb's copy keeps in-frame clones and lacks some. The table has about 7,700 clones, about 94% seen once. The input for sequencing was peripheral blood mononuclear cells, taken 30 days after allogeneic stem cell transplant. The receptor's source is a male patient between 60 and 69 years old who had an allogeneic stem cell transplant from an unrelated donor, so T cells may come from the graft donor. Some clones in this sample may be carry-over from other donors' samples.

CDR3 region: CASSIKTSGSEQYF. The CDR3 nucleotides read TGTGCCAGTAGTATAAAGACTAGCGGGAGCGAGCAGTACTTC. The chain combines TRBV19 with TRBJ2-7; 12 positions agree with TRBD2. The CDR3 sequence is 14 residues long. The trim removed 2 bases at V and 6 bases at J, leaving 2 bases unmatched. Germline loops: CDR1 LNHDA, CDR2 SQIVND (reference sequence).